What follows is one T cell receptor beta chain and its context. The antigen remains undetermined. The CDR3 contains 13 residues. Trimming took 7 bases from V and 3 from J, leaving 13 bases between them. Germline CDR1 SQVTM, CDR2 ANQGSEA. The source of the sample is a study of cytomegalovirus exposure and HLA in healthy donors. Turning to the study itself: The 120 or so validation repertoires used a platform that matched the one used for the 666 first-cohort repertoires, as a later analysis reported. Regarding the study as a whole: In vitro assays verified that three CMV-associated chains recognized CMV antigens specifically. There were about 160 TCR beta chains listed as cytomegalovirus-associated. The study found most TCR sequences rare, yet found some public TCRs in many donors.

Here immunoSEQ multiplex PCR was the method, and the copy in TCRdb shows in-frame clones only, minus some. Of about 170,000 clones in the sample, more than 75% were seen once. The rearrangement uses TRBV29-1 and TRBJ1-3; D gene uncertain. This sequence originates from a man in his late teens or twenties in good health and CMV-seropositive. Sequencing was performed on PBMCs. The CDR3 region is CSAQRLYGNTIYF. CDR3 coding DNA: TGCAGCGCTCAACGACTATATGGAAACACCATATATTTT. The complete variable domain, with remaining parts taken from reference TRBV29-1 and TRBJ1-3, reads SAVISQKPSRDICQRGTSLTIQCQVDSQVTMMFWYRQQPGQSLTLIATANQGSEATYESGFVIDKFPISRPNLTFSTLTVSNMSPEDSSIYLCSAQRLYGNTIYFGEGSWLTVV.